This paragraph covers one T cell receptor (beta chain) sequence. The antigen this receptor binds is unknown. No base-level quality is on record; no much larger clone is a single base apart. This entry is derived from a study of T cells in localized non-small cell lung cancer (TCRdb year 2020). Looking at the study overall: Comparing tumors with uninvolved tumor-adjacent lungs, the study looked at the T cell repertoires of fewer than 250 patients with early-stage NSCLC. The cohort consisted of 200 to 250 treatment-naive NSCLC patients whose localized lung tumors had been resected. Of the NSCLC patients, fewer than 150 were male and about 97 were female, and the mean age was about 69 years. General findings and caveats noted by the study authors: Longer overall survival was associated with higher blood T cell density, whereas shorter survival was associated with higher adjacent-lung clonality. A median of approximately 50 of the top 100 tumor clones turned up in the paired uninvolved adjacent lung, and about 28 of those clones also ranked among the top 100 of that same adjacent lung. Multi-region tumor sequencing was not performed, so intratumor heterogeneity could not be excluded. Uninvolved tumor-adjacent lung showed the highest T cell clonality, higher than tumor, which suggests more focused antigenic responses in the uninvolved tumor-adjacent lung. Because of the exploratory design, TCR variables were selected using unadjusted p-values without false-discovery rate correction.

TCR beta CDR3 regions were sequenced from DNA using the immunoSEQ Assay. On the authors' methods: To compute T cell density, TCR beta template counts were normalized to usable DNA, which was estimated by amplifying housekeeping genes. The preseqR package was used to estimate richness by extrapolating to 400,000 templates for PBMC samples and to 120,000 templates for tissue samples. Clonality was calculated as one minus Pielou's evenness. Differential abundance testing on productive amino-acid clonotypes, with a minimum total count of 5 and an alpha of 0.1, was used to identify tissue-enriched TCRs. Repertoire overlap between compartments was quantified with the Jaccard Index and Morisita Overlap Index. GLIPH clustered TCR beta CDR3s with public tetramer-defined viral CDR3s; viral motifs required at least three viral sequences plus V-gene enrichment. Held by TCRdb, this immuneACCESS table contains in-frame sequences only and omits some clones. Under half of the omission traces to an unresolved V gene where checked; the cause of the rest is unknown. The V and J calls and clone size come from that table; D and trimming were worked out from the DNA. The sample has around 55,000 clones on record, around 87% of them singletons. The ten largest clones add up to about 17% of the sample.

The CDR3, from cysteine to phenylalanine, totals 16 residues. Only CDR3 DNA is held: 48 bases, read in frame from base 1. According to the germline V gene, CDR1 reads SGHVS and CDR2 reads FQNEAQ. V drops 2 bases and J drops 0 bases, leaving 10 bases in between. At diagnosis, peripheral blood, uninvolved tumor-adjacent lung and tumor were collected and were preserved as a mix of fresh-frozen and FFPE material. For TCR repertoire profiling, the blood samples were analyzed as peripheral blood mononuclear cells. The sequence joins TRBV7-8 to TRBJ2-2; the D gene assignment is ambiguous. This sample comprised PBMCs, obtained before any cancer treatment. This receptor was obtained from a female donor with stage II lung adenocarcinoma. The base sequence is TGTGCCAGCAGCTTAATCCCGGCGACGAACACCGGGGAGCTGTTTTTT. It is translated as CASSLIPATNTGELFF. The entire variable domain, with the stretches around the CDR3 drawn from the reference TRBV7-8 and TRBJ2-2 proteins, is GAGVSQSPRYKVAKRGQDVALRCDPISGHVSLFWYQQALGQGPEFLTYFQNEAQLDKSGLPSDRFFAERPEGSVSTLKIQRTQQEDSAVYLCASSLIPATNTGELFFGEGSRLTVL.